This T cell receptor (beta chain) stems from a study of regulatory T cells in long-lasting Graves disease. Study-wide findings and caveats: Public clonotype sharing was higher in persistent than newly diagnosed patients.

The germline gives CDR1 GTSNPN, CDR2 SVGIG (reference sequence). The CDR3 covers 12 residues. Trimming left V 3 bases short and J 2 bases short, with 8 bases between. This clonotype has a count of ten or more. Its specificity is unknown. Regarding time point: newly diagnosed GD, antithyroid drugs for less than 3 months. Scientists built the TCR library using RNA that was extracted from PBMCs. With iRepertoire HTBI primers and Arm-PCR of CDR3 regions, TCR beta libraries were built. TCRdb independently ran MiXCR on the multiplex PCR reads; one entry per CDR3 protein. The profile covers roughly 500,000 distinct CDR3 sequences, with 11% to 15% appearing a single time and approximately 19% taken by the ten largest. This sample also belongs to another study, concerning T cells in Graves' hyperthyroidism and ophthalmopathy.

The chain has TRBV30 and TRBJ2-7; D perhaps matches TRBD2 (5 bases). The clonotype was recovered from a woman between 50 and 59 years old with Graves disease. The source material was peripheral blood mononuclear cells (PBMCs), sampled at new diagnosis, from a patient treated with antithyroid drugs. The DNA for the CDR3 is TGTGCCTGGAGACTAGTAACCTACGAGCAGTACTTC. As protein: CAWRLVTYEQYF.